Shown below are 22 T cell receptor beta chains from a single sample sequenced in a study of identical twins. TCRdb called the 5' RACE reads again in MiXCR, with one record for every CDR3 protein. This table has around 100,000 distinct CDR3 sequences, 5.9% appearing once. Sequenced: memory T cells sorted from blood. The source of these receptors is a woman aged 45-65 years in good health.

This clonotype occurred many times. The chain is built from TRBV20-1 and TRBJ2-5; tentatively, D is TRBD2 (5 bases). The germline V gene has CDR1 DFQATT and CDR2 SNEGSKA (reference sequence). V lost 1 base, J lost 5 bases, and 11 bases lay in between. The CDR3 runs to 13 residues. The DNA of the CDR3 is TGCAGTGCTAGAGGCCTTCAGCGGGAGACCCAGTACTTC. Translation gives CSARGLQRETQYF.

This clonotype was seen at least ten times. The chain is built from TRBV20-1 and TRBJ2-5; the D gene is possibly TRBD2 (7 bases). CDR3 length equals 16 residues. Germline loops: CDR1 DFQATT, CDR2 SNEGSKA (reference sequence). V lost 5 bases, J lost 1 base, and 20 bases lay in between. CDR3 region: CSAAPVRGGGQETQYF. For the CDR3, the DNA is TGCAGTGCTGCCCCCGTACGGGGAGGGGGCCAAGAGACCCAGTACTTC.

At least ten counts were recorded for this clonotype. V gene TRBV18 combines with J gene TRBJ2-1; perhaps TRBD2 as D (6 bases). Germline V CDR1 and CDR2: KGHSH, LQKENI. The CDR3 is 12 residues long. The ends were cut back, 5 bases at V and 7 bases at J, with 9 bases in the middle. CDR3 sequence reads: CASSSTSNEQFF. The CDR3, as DNA: TGTGCCAGCTCATCGACTAGTAATGAGCAGTTCTTC.

There are many counts of this clonotype. The chain carries TRBV9 and TRBJ2-5; perhaps TRBD2 as D (6 bases). The CDR3 has 14 amino acids. The germline CDR1 and CDR2 sequences are SGDLS and YYNGEE. Trimming removed 4 bases at V and 2 bases at J, with 12 bases between. The DNA for the CDR3 is TGTGCCAGCAGCTTGGAGGGGCCTCAAGAGACCCAGTACTTC. This gives the protein CASSLEGPQETQYF.

This clonotype occurred many times. The chain joins TRBV12-3 or TRBV12-4 to TRBJ2-5, with TRBD2 identical over 14 bases. Trimming removed 5 bases from V and 4 bases from J; junction bases left unmatched: 9. This CDR3 contains 17 residues. The CDR3 reads CASSDPGLAGEGETQYF. CDR3 in DNA: TGTGCCAGCAGTGATCCGGGACTAGCGGGAGAGGGAGAGACCCAGTACTTC.

This clonotype has a count of ten or more. This chain uses TRBV2 with TRBJ1-4; D call uncertain. The CDR3 spans 11 residues. The germline V and J ends were trimmed by 7 bases and 8 bases, with 8 bases remaining between them. Germline V gene sequence: CDR1 SNHLY, CDR2 FYNNEI. Here the CDR3 reads CASTLKEKLFF. In DNA form, the CDR3 reads TGTGCCAGCACATTGAAGGAAAAACTGTTTTTT. Full variable domain (outside the CDR3, taken from reference TRBV2 and TRBJ1-4): EPEVTQTPSHQVTQMGQEVILRCVPISNHLYFYWYRQILGQKVEFLVSFYNNEISEKSEIFDDQFSVERPDGSNFTLKIRSTKLEDSAMYFCASTLKEKLFFGSGTQLSVL.

This clonotype has ten or more counts. The chain couples TRBV11-2 to TRBJ2-3; 7 bases map to TRBD2. Trimming took 4 bases from V and 5 from J; bases not matched to a gene: 9. The CDR3 runs 15 residues. Per germline, CDR1 SGHAT and CDR2 FQNNGV. As DNA, the CDR3 is TGTGCCAGCAGCTCGATAGCGGGCTTGGGAGATACGCAGTATTTT. Translating it yields CASSSIAGLGDTQYF.

There are many counts of this clonotype. The J gene is TRBJ2-6, the V gene TRBV29-1, with D hard to call. Trimming cost V 3 bases and J 0 bases, with 9 bases left between them. This CDR3 has 15 residues. Germline V lookup: CDR1 SQVTM, CDR2 ANQGSEA. Here the CDR3 reads CSVEEGYSGANVLTF. The CDR3 nucleotides read TGCAGCGTTGAGGAAGGCTACTCTGGGGCCAACGTCCTGACTTTC.

The chain has TRBV5-1 and TRBJ2-3; 7 nucleotides align to TRBD1. Germline-derived CDR1 and CDR2 are SGHRS and YFSETQ. CDR3 length: 15 amino acids. Unmatched junction bases numbered 7, after V lost 3 bases and J lost 3 bases. CDR3 sequence: CASSSTTGRTDTQYF. The CDR3, as DNA: TGCGCCAGCAGCTCGACGACAGGGAGAACAGATACGCAGTATTTT.

This clonotype came up many times. CDR3 loop: CASSLTTGVPGELFF. The CDR3 nucleotides read TGTGCCAGCAGTTTAACGACAGGGGTCCCCGGGGAGCTGTTTTTT. V is TRBV12-3 or TRBV12-4 and J is TRBJ2-2, with TRBD1 identical over 8 bases. Germline trimming cut 2 bases from V and 6 bases from J; bases unmatched to any gene: 5. This CDR3 has 15 residues.

This clonotype was detected many times. The rearrangement links TRBV11-2 to TRBJ2-2, with TRBD2 identical over 7 bases. Losses at the gene ends were 4 bases for V and 6 bases for J; bases not matched to a gene: 8. This CDR3 is 15 amino acids long. Germline CDR1 reads SGHAT; CDR2 reads FQNNGV. CDR3 DNA: TGTGCCAGCAGCTCCCTAGCGGTTCGACCCGGGGAGCTGTTTTTT. It specifies CASSSLAVRPGELFF.

There are many counts of this clonotype. The chain is built from TRBV12-3 or TRBV12-4 and TRBJ1-5, with TRBD1 identical over 7 bases. The ends lost 0 bases at V and 1 base at J; junction bases unmatched: 0. The CDR3 extends over 15 amino acids. This CDR3 reads CASSLAGGSNQPQHF. CDR3 DNA: TGTGCCAGCAGTTTAGCAGGGGGCAGCAATCAGCCCCAGCATTTT.

This clonotype was found a few times. For the CDR3, the DNA is TGTGCCAGCACCTTACTCTGGGCTAGCGGGAGCGGTGAGCAGTTCTTC. This gives the protein CASTLLWASGSGEQFF. J is TRBJ2-1 and V is TRBV6-2 or TRBV6-3; 10 nucleotides align to TRBD2. Germline CDR1 and CDR2: MNHEY and SVGEGT. The CDR3 has 16 amino acids. V was pared by 7 bases and J by 9 bases, with 15 bases of the junction left unmatched.

This clonotype was detected ten times or more. The rearrangement uses TRBV12-3 or TRBV12-4 and TRBJ1-2; no firm D call. Between the trimmed V and J ends, which lost 3 bases and 5 bases, there was a span of 16 bases. The CDR3 is 15 amino acids. CDR3 region: CASSFKLNSGYGYTF. The CDR3 DNA is TGTGCCAGCAGTTTTAAATTGAACAGCGGATATGGCTACACCTTC.

This clonotype has a handful of counts. The V gene is TRBV4-1, the J gene TRBJ2-2; D uncertain. The germline V gene has CDR1 MGHRA and CDR2 YSYEKL. There are 15 residues in the CDR3. V shed 4 bases and J shed 2 bases, with 11 bases lying between them. The CDR3 bases are TGCGCCAGCAGCCCCGTCGGTGTAAACACCGGGGAGCTGTTTTTT. As protein: CASSPVGVNTGELFF.

This clonotype has a handful of counts. This chain joins TRBV20-1 and TRBJ1-6; D perhaps matches TRBD1 (6 bases). Per the germline V gene, CDR1 is DFQATT and CDR2 is SNEGSKA (reference sequence). CDR3 length: 17 residues. The V end lost 1 base, the J end lost 0 bases, and 13 bases lay between the germline ends. The CDR3 DNA reads TGCAGTGCTAGAGGTTGGGGGCAAGGCTCCTATAATTCACCCCTCCACTTT. Amino acid sequence: CSARGWGQGSYNSPLHF.

This clonotype was found many times. CDR3 bases: TGTGCCAGCAGCCTTCCCATGAGCTCCTACAATGAGCAGTTCTTC. Residues: CASSLPMSSYNEQFF. The V call is TRBV5-6, the J call TRBJ2-1, with D unclear. CDR1 is SGHDT, CDR2 YYEEEE, per germline. The CDR3 has 15 residues. Trimming left V 4 bases short and J 0 bases short, with 11 bases between.

This clonotype has a handful of counts. The chain carries TRBV5-1 and TRBJ2-1; 7 nucleotides align to TRBD2. The junction had 17 bases not matched to a gene; V was cut back by 5 bases and J by 12 bases. From germline, CDR1 is SGHRS and CDR2 YFSETQ. The CDR3 spans 15 residues. The CDR3 DNA sequence: TGCGCCAGCAGTTTCGGTTTTGTCGGAAGGGAGGGGCAGTTCTTC. This translates into CASSFGFVGREGQFF.

This clonotype was recorded at least ten times. The rearrangement uses TRBV15 and TRBJ1-1; no firm D call. V was clipped by 2 bases and J by 6 bases, with 10 bases between them. CDR3 size: 13 residues. Germline V gene data show CDR1 as LNHNV and CDR2 as YYDKDF (reference sequence). In nucleotides, the CDR3 is TGTGCCACCAGCAGACCCGGAACGGCTGAAGCTTTCTTT. Protein sequence: CATSRPGTAEAFF.

This clonotype appeared many times. The chain links TRBV7-8 to TRBJ2-1; D may be TRBD2 (6 bases). Germline V gene data show CDR1 as SGHVS and CDR2 as FQNEAQ. This CDR3 has 16 residues. The germline V and J ends were trimmed by 3 bases and 0 bases, with 12 bases remaining between them. DNA for the CDR3: TGTGCCAGCAGCTTTTTGGAGGGCCCCTCCTACAATGAGCAGTTCTTC. It is translated as CASSFLEGPSYNEQFF.

This clonotype was picked up many times. The chain uses TRBV12-3 or TRBV12-4 and TRBJ1-5; D not resolved. V was shortened by 9 bases and J by 7 bases, with 13 bases between the two germline ends. The length of the CDR3 is 12 residues. CDR3 DNA: TGTGCCAGTTTTGGTGGGCGGCAGCCCCAGCATTTT. Amino acids: CASFGGRQPQHF.

This clonotype has a count of ten or more. The V and J genes are TRBV7-9 and TRBJ2-5; D call uncertain. The germline gives CDR1 SEHNR, CDR2 FQNEAQ (reference sequence). The CDR3 is 14 amino acids. V was pared by 3 bases and J by 7 bases, with 15 bases between. For the CDR3, the DNA is TGTGCCAGCAGCTTCCGGACGGATTCGTGGACCCAGTACTTC. The encoded protein is CASSFRTDSWTQYF.